The clone carrying this T cell receptor (beta chain) was counted once. No antigen is known for it. These data come from a study of cytomegalovirus exposure and HLA in healthy donors. The ends were cut back, 0 bases at V and 5 bases at J, with 10 bases in the middle. The CDR3 has 14 residues. The V gene's germline CDR1 is MNHEY and CDR2 SVGAGI. General study findings and limits: An assumption of roughly uniform sequencing depth across donors underlay the presence/absence analyses. Later analysis revealed greater clonal expansion in HLA-associated TCR beta chains than in equally common others.

It was with 60 Vbeta and 13 Jbeta primers that the PCR ran. Data came from immunoSEQ multiplex PCR; TCRdb stores just in-frame clones and leaves some out. The sample consists of 100,000 to 150,000 clones, over 70% of them appearing once. J is TRBJ2-5 and V is TRBV6-5; D unclear. This TCR was sampled from a female donor in good health and CMV-seronegative. What was sequenced was PBMCs. CDR3 nucleotides: TGTGCCAGCAGTTACTCCGGTCGGTGGGAGACCCAGTACTTC. Amino acid sequence: CASSYSGRWETQYF.